This section outlines one T cell receptor (beta chain) sequence together with its context. Its antigen is unidentified. The CDR3 sequence is 14 residues long. Germline V gives CDR1 LGHDT, CDR2 YNNKEL (reference sequence). The data originate from a study of monozygotic twins with inflammatory bowel disease. Study-wide points: Especially with disease activity, IBD patients had fewer clonotypes in common with others than healthy twins did. Discordant twins had repertoire similarity that did not differ from that of concordant twins, possibly from limited power.

TCRalpha and TCRbeta cDNA underwent two nested PCRs of about 17 and 10 cycles. After re-calling the 5' RACE reads, TCRdb lists one entry per CDR3 protein, DNA absent. The sample holds approximately 380,000 distinct CDR3 sequences. The specimen sequenced was blood. The receptor was isolated from a human donor with ulcerative colitis or Crohn's disease, or a healthy co-twin of an affected twin (not recorded which). The rearrangement links TRBV3-1 to TRBJ1-2. The CDR3 reads CASSQGVRNYGYTF. Full variable domain (missing parts from reference TRBV3-1 and TRBJ1-2): DTAVSQTPKYLVTQMGNDKSIKCEQNLGHDTMYWYKQDSKKFLKIMFSYNNKELIINETVPNRFSPKSPDKAHLNLHINSLELGDSAVYFCASSQGVRNYGYTFGSGTRLTVV.